This T cell receptor beta chain was sequenced for a study of blood T cell repertoires in COVID-19. Study as a whole: From the United States, Italy and Spain came samples of acute and convalescent COVID-19. In each case, the material was cDNA or gDNA derived from T cells, B-cell-depleted T cells, or PBMCs.

Germline values: CDR1 SGHTA, CDR2 FQGNSA. Trimming cost V 5 bases and J 0 bases; bases outside gene matches: 10. This CDR3 has 17 residues. Authors' analysis steps: Estimates of nucleated cell counts were drawn from the amplification of reference gene primers. Here immunoSEQ multiplex PCR was the method, and the copy in TCRdb shows in-frame clones only, minus some. V, J and clone size are those of that table, while D and trimming were read from the DNA. Among a few hundred thousand clones listed, roughly 88% were seen once. V is TRBV7-2 and J is TRBJ1-3; TRBD1 aligns across 7 bases. Sequencing used peripheral blood. This receptor was taken from a woman aged 40 to 55 who had recovered from COVID-19. CDR3 bases: TGTGCCAGCAGCCCACATGGGACAGCCATCTCTGGAAACACCATATATTTT. Encoded protein: CASSPHGTAISGNTIYF. Full variable domain (remainder filled in from reference TRBV7-2 and TRBJ1-3): GAGVSQSPSNKVTEKGKDVELRCDPISGHTALYWYRQSLGQGLEFLIYFQGNSAPDKSGLPSDRFSAERTGGSVSTLTIQRTQQEDSAVYLCASSPHGTAISGNTIYFGEGSWLTVV.